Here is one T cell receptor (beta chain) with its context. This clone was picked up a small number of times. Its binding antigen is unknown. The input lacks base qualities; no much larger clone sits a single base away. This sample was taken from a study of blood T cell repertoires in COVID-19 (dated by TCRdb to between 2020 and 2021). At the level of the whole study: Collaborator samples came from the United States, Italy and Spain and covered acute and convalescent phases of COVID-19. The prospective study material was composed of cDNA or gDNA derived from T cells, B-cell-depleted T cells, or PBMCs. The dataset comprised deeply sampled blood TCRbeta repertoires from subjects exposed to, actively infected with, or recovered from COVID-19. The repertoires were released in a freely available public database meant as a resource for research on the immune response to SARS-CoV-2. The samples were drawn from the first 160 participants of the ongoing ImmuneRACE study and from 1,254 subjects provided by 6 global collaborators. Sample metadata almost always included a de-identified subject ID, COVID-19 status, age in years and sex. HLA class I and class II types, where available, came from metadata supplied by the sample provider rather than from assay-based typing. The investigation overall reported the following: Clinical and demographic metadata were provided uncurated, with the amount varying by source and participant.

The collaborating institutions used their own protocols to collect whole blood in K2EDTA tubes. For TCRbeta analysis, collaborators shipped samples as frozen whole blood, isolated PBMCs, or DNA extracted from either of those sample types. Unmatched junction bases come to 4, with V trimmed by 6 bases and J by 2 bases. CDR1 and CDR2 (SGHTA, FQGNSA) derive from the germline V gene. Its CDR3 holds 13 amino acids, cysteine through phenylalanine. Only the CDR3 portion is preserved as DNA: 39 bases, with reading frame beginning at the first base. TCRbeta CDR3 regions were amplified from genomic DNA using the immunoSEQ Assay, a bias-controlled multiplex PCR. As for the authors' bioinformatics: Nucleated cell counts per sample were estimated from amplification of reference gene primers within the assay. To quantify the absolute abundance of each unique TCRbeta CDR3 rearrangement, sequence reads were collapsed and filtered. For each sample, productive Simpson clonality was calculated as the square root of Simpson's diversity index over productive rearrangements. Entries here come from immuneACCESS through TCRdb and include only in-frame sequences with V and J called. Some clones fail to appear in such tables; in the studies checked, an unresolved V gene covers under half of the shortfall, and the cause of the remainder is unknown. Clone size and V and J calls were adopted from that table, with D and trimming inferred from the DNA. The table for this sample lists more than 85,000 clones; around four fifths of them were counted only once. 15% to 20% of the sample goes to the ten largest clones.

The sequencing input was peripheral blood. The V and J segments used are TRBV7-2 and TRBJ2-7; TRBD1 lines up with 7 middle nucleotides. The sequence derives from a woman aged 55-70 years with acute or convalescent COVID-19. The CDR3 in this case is CASRGQGAYEQYF. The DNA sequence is TGTGCCAGCAGAGGGCAGGGGGCCTACGAGCAGTACTTC.